This is a list of T cell receptor beta chains from one sample in a study of shared clonotypes between healthy human individuals. Using immunoSEQ multiplex PCR, the repertoire was profiled, and TCRdb retains in-frame clones only, with some absent. The sample holds some 2,000,000 clones, approximately 96% seen once. The sequencing input was naive CD4+ T cells sorted from blood. Source of these receptors: a young man in good health. Both conserved end residues are part of each CDR3. A D gene is named only where the DNA matches it firmly. Rows may omit the clone size; those that give it use once, few, many or a size class.

clone_size: -; d_call: -; j_call: TRBJ1-4; v_call: TRBV10-3; cdr3_nt: TGTGCCATCAGTCGGGGATCCTTGGATGGGCGAACTAATGAAAAACTGTTTTTT; cdr3_aa: CAISRGSLDGRTNEKLFF
clone_size: -; d_call: TRBD1; j_call: TRBJ1-3; v_call: TRBV6-1; cdr3_nt: TGTGCCACGGGACAGCCAACCGGAAACACCATATATTTT; cdr3_aa: CATGQPTGNTIYF
clone_size: once; d_call: TRBD2; j_call: TRBJ2-3; v_call: TRBV7-9; cdr3_nt: TGTGCCAGCAGGGTAGCGGGAATCACAGATACGCAGTATTTT; cdr3_aa: CASRVAGITDTQYF
clone_size: -; d_call: -; j_call: TRBJ1-1; v_call: TRBV28; cdr3_nt: TGTGCCAGACCCAGAGGGACGGGAACTGAAGCTTTCTTT; cdr3_aa: CARPRGTGTEAFF
clone_size: -; d_call: -; j_call: TRBJ1-5; v_call: TRBV6-1; cdr3_nt: TGTGCCAGCAGTGTCTCGGTCAGGGGCCCCCTTAATCAGCCCCAGCATTTT; cdr3_aa: CASSVSVRGPLNQPQHF
clone_size: -; d_call: -; j_call: TRBJ1-5; v_call: TRBV30; cdr3_nt: TGTGCCTGGAGCCAACCGGGTCAGCCCCAGCATTTT; cdr3_aa: CAWSQPGQPQHF
clone_size: -; d_call: -; j_call: TRBJ1-1; v_call: TRBV27; cdr3_nt: TGTGCCAGCAGTCCACTTTGGGGTTCGAACACTGAAGCTTTCTTT; cdr3_aa: CASSPLWGSNTEAFF
clone_size: -; d_call: -; j_call: TRBJ1-1; v_call: TRBV29-1; cdr3_nt: TGCAGCGTTTATAACACTGAAGCTTTCTTT; cdr3_aa: CSVYNTEAFF
clone_size: -; d_call: TRBD1; j_call: TRBJ2-3; v_call: TRBV7-7; cdr3_nt: TGTGCTAGCAGCCCCGGGACAGGGGGCGCAGATACGCAGTATTTT; cdr3_aa: CASSPGTGGADTQYF
clone_size: -; d_call: -; j_call: TRBJ2-7; v_call: TRBV7-2; cdr3_nt: TGTGCCAGCAGCTCACAACCGGGACCGAGCTCCTACGAGCAGTACTTC; cdr3_aa: CASSSQPGPSSYEQYF
clone_size: -; d_call: -; j_call: TRBJ2-4; v_call: TRBV11-2; cdr3_nt: TGTGCCAGCAGCTTAGTTATTAGCCGGAGCATTCAGTACTTC; cdr3_aa: CASSLVISRSIQYF
clone_size: -; d_call: -; j_call: TRBJ1-5; v_call: TRBV18; cdr3_nt: TGTGCCAGCTCCCCGGATTCTCGGAGCAATCAGCCCCAGCATTTT; cdr3_aa: CASSPDSRSNQPQHF
clone_size: -; d_call: -; j_call: TRBJ2-5; v_call: TRBV15; cdr3_nt: TGTGCCACCAGCAGAGAAGGAGGAGGAGAGACCCAGTACTTC; cdr3_aa: CATSREGGGETQYF
clone_size: -; d_call: TRBD1; j_call: TRBJ1-2; v_call: TRBV7-9; cdr3_nt: TGTGCCAGCAGCTTAACAGGGGCTAACTATGGCTACACCTTC; cdr3_aa: CASSLTGANYGYTF
clone_size: -; d_call: TRBD2; j_call: TRBJ2-7; v_call: TRBV27; cdr3_nt: TGTGCCAGCAGTTTCTCAATAGCGGGATCACCGGGCGAGCAGTACTTC; cdr3_aa: CASSFSIAGSPGEQYF
clone_size: -; d_call: -; j_call: TRBJ2-7; v_call: TRBV18; cdr3_nt: TGTGCCAGCTCACCCCCAAGAGGGGCGACTCATCAATACGAGCAGTACTTC; cdr3_aa: CASSPPRGATHQYEQYF
clone_size: -; d_call: -; j_call: TRBJ2-5; v_call: TRBV12-1; cdr3_nt: TGTGCCAGCAGCGGTAGCGTTCGCGAGACCCAGTACTTC; cdr3_aa: CASSGSVRETQYF
clone_size: -; d_call: TRBD1; j_call: TRBJ1-3; v_call: TRBV19; cdr3_nt: TGTGCCAGTAGTATAAAGACAGGGCGACTCTACTCTGGAAACACCATATATTTT; cdr3_aa: CASSIKTGRLYSGNTIYF
clone_size: once; d_call: TRBD1; j_call: TRBJ1-5; v_call: TRBV5-8; cdr3_nt: TGTGCCAGCAGCTTGGCTTCAGGGGGATATGGCAATCAGCCCCAGCATTTT; cdr3_aa: CASSLASGGYGNQPQHF
clone_size: -; d_call: -; j_call: TRBJ2-7; v_call: TRBV7-9; cdr3_nt: TGTGCCAGCAGCTTAGGACAGAGTCCCTACGAGCAGTACTTC; cdr3_aa: CASSLGQSPYEQYF
clone_size: -; d_call: -; j_call: TRBJ2-5; v_call: TRBV6-1; cdr3_nt: TGTGCCAGCAGAAGGACGACGGAGGAGACCCAGTACTTC; cdr3_aa: CASRRTTEETQYF
clone_size: once; d_call: -; j_call: TRBJ1-1; v_call: TRBV5-1; cdr3_nt: TGCGCCAGCAGCTTGGGATTGAACACTGAAGCTTTCTTT; cdr3_aa: CASSLGLNTEAFF
clone_size: -; d_call: -; j_call: TRBJ1-1; v_call: TRBV5-1; cdr3_nt: TGCGCCAGCAGTTCGACCGAGAACACTGAAGCTTTCTTT; cdr3_aa: CASSSTENTEAFF
clone_size: -; d_call: TRBD1; j_call: TRBJ1-5; v_call: TRBV30; cdr3_nt: TGTGCCTGGAGTGGGACAGGGGGTTTTCAGCCCCAGCATTTT; cdr3_aa: CAWSGTGGFQPQHF
clone_size: -; d_call: -; j_call: TRBJ1-6; v_call: TRBV11-3; cdr3_nt: TGTGCCAGCAGCCTGGACAGCAGCTCCTATAATTCACCCCTCCACTTT; cdr3_aa: CASSLDSSSYNSPLHF
clone_size: once; d_call: TRBD2; j_call: TRBJ2-7; v_call: TRBV2; cdr3_nt: TGTGCCAGTTGCGAACGACTAGCGGAAACCTACGAGCAGTACTTC; cdr3_aa: CASCERLAETYEQYF
clone_size: -; d_call: -; j_call: TRBJ2-1; v_call: TRBV5-1; cdr3_nt: TGCGCCAGCAGCTTGGACAGGCTGGGGGAGCAGTTCTTC; cdr3_aa: CASSLDRLGEQFF
clone_size: -; d_call: -; j_call: TRBJ1-2; v_call: TRBV5-1; cdr3_nt: TGCGCCAGCAGCTTGGGCGTTCTAAACTATGGCTACACCTTC; cdr3_aa: CASSLGVLNYGYTF
clone_size: -; d_call: -; j_call: TRBJ2-3; v_call: TRBV28; cdr3_nt: TGTGCCAGTACGCGGGGCTTCACAGATACGCAGTATTTT; cdr3_aa: CASTRGFTDTQYF
clone_size: -; d_call: TRBD2; j_call: TRBJ2-7; v_call: TRBV18; cdr3_nt: TGTGCCAGCTCCCAAGAGAGGGCGGGAGTAATCTACGAGCAGTACTTC; cdr3_aa: CASSQERAGVIYEQYF
clone_size: -; d_call: TRBD1; j_call: TRBJ2-5; v_call: TRBV7-7; cdr3_nt: TGTGCTAGCAGCTTAGGGGACAGGGGTGGAGAGACCCAGTACTTC; cdr3_aa: CASSLGDRGGETQYF
clone_size: -; d_call: -; j_call: TRBJ2-2; v_call: TRBV5-1; cdr3_nt: TGCGCCAGCAGAGAGGGACACCCCACCGGGGAGCTGTTTTTT; cdr3_aa: CASREGHPTGELFF
clone_size: -; d_call: TRBD1; j_call: TRBJ1-1; v_call: TRBV10-3; cdr3_nt: TGTGCCATCAGCAACAGGGGGGTCACTGAAGCTTTCTTT; cdr3_aa: CAISNRGVTEAFF
clone_size: -; d_call: -; j_call: TRBJ2-3; v_call: TRBV10-3; cdr3_nt: TGTGCCATCAGTGAAGCCCCAGGGGGGAGCACAGATACGCAGTATTTT; cdr3_aa: CAISEAPGGSTDTQYF
clone_size: -; d_call: TRBD1; j_call: TRBJ1-1; v_call: TRBV29-1; cdr3_nt: TGCAGCGTTGAAGTCCAGGGGGCCAACACTGAAGCTTTCTTT; cdr3_aa: CSVEVQGANTEAFF
clone_size: once; d_call: -; j_call: TRBJ2-5; v_call: TRBV10-3; cdr3_nt: TGTGCCATCAGTAATTTACAACAAGAGACCCAGTACTTC; cdr3_aa: CAISNLQQETQYF
clone_size: -; d_call: TRBD1; j_call: TRBJ2-3; v_call: TRBV6-1; cdr3_nt: TGTGCCAGCAAGACAGGGTGGACAGATACGCAGTATTTT; cdr3_aa: CASKTGWTDTQYF
clone_size: -; d_call: TRBD2; j_call: TRBJ2-1; v_call: TRBV18; cdr3_nt: TGTGCCAGCTCACCCCTAGCGGGGGGAAATGAGCAGTTCTTC; cdr3_aa: CASSPLAGGNEQFF
clone_size: once; d_call: TRBD1; j_call: TRBJ1-2; v_call: TRBV27; cdr3_nt: TGTGCCAGCAGTCCCTCTACAGGGGCGTGGGGCTACACCTTC; cdr3_aa: CASSPSTGAWGYTF
clone_size: -; d_call: TRBD1; j_call: TRBJ1-1; v_call: TRBV5-4; cdr3_nt: TGTGCCAGCAGCCTACAGGGGCAGAACACTGAAGCTTTCTTT; cdr3_aa: CASSLQGQNTEAFF
clone_size: -; d_call: -; j_call: TRBJ1-4; v_call: TRBV5-1; cdr3_nt: TGCGCCAGCAGCTTGGAATCTCCCCGGGAAAAACTGTTTTTT; cdr3_aa: CASSLESPREKLFF
clone_size: few; d_call: -; j_call: TRBJ1-4; v_call: TRBV18; cdr3_nt: TGTGCCAGCTCACCAGGGGTGGAGGAAAAACTGTTTTTT; cdr3_aa: CASSPGVEEKLFF
clone_size: -; d_call: -; j_call: TRBJ1-6; v_call: TRBV6-5; cdr3_nt: TGTGCCAGCAGTTACCAGAGTAATAATTCACCCCTCCACTTT; cdr3_aa: CASSYQSNNSPLHF
clone_size: -; d_call: -; j_call: TRBJ2-7; v_call: TRBV18; cdr3_nt: TGTGCCAGCTCACCAAGTTGGCTAGGGAGGCACGAGCAGTACTTC; cdr3_aa: CASSPSWLGRHEQYF
clone_size: -; d_call: TRBD1; j_call: TRBJ1-2; v_call: TRBV6-5; cdr3_nt: TGTGCCAGCAGTTGGGGGGGACAGGTGGGCGGCTACACCTTC; cdr3_aa: CASSWGGQVGGYTF
clone_size: -; d_call: -; j_call: TRBJ1-1; v_call: TRBV5-1; cdr3_nt: TGCGCCAGCAGCTTGGAAAATTGGACTGAAGCTTTCTTT; cdr3_aa: CASSLENWTEAFF
clone_size: once; d_call: -; j_call: TRBJ2-3; v_call: TRBV7-9; cdr3_nt: TGTGCCAGCAGCAAGGACCCCACAGATACGCAGTATTTT; cdr3_aa: CASSKDPTDTQYF
clone_size: -; d_call: -; j_call: TRBJ2-2; v_call: TRBV7-2; cdr3_nt: TGTGCCAGCAGCTTAGCAAGGGTAGCCCTCGCGAACACCGGGGAGCTGTTTTTT; cdr3_aa: CASSLARVALANTGELFF
clone_size: -; d_call: -; j_call: TRBJ2-2; v_call: TRBV6-5; cdr3_nt: TGTGCCAGCAGACTTGACGGGTCCGGGGAGCTGTTTTTT; cdr3_aa: CASRLDGSGELFF
clone_size: -; d_call: TRBD1; j_call: TRBJ1-5; v_call: TRBV7-2; cdr3_nt: TGTGCCAGCAGCTCCGTAGGGACAGGGGGCGGCCGTCAGCCCCAGCATTTT; cdr3_aa: CASSSVGTGGGRQPQHF
clone_size: -; d_call: TRBD1; j_call: TRBJ1-5; v_call: TRBV5-6; cdr3_nt: TGTGCCAGCAGCTTGGGACAGGGGATGAATCAGCCCCAGCATTTT; cdr3_aa: CASSLGQGMNQPQHF
clone_size: -; d_call: -; j_call: TRBJ1-2; v_call: TRBV5-1; cdr3_nt: TGCGCCAGCAGCTCGGTGGGGGACCCCTGGGGCTACACCTTC; cdr3_aa: CASSSVGDPWGYTF
clone_size: -; d_call: -; j_call: TRBJ2-7; v_call: TRBV6-1; cdr3_nt: TGTGCCAGCAGTGACAGGAGAATGGGGGAGCAGTACTTC; cdr3_aa: CASSDRRMGEQYF
clone_size: -; d_call: -; j_call: TRBJ1-2; v_call: TRBV19; cdr3_nt: TGTGCCAGTAGTATCGGAGCTGGCTACACCTTC; cdr3_aa: CASSIGAGYTF